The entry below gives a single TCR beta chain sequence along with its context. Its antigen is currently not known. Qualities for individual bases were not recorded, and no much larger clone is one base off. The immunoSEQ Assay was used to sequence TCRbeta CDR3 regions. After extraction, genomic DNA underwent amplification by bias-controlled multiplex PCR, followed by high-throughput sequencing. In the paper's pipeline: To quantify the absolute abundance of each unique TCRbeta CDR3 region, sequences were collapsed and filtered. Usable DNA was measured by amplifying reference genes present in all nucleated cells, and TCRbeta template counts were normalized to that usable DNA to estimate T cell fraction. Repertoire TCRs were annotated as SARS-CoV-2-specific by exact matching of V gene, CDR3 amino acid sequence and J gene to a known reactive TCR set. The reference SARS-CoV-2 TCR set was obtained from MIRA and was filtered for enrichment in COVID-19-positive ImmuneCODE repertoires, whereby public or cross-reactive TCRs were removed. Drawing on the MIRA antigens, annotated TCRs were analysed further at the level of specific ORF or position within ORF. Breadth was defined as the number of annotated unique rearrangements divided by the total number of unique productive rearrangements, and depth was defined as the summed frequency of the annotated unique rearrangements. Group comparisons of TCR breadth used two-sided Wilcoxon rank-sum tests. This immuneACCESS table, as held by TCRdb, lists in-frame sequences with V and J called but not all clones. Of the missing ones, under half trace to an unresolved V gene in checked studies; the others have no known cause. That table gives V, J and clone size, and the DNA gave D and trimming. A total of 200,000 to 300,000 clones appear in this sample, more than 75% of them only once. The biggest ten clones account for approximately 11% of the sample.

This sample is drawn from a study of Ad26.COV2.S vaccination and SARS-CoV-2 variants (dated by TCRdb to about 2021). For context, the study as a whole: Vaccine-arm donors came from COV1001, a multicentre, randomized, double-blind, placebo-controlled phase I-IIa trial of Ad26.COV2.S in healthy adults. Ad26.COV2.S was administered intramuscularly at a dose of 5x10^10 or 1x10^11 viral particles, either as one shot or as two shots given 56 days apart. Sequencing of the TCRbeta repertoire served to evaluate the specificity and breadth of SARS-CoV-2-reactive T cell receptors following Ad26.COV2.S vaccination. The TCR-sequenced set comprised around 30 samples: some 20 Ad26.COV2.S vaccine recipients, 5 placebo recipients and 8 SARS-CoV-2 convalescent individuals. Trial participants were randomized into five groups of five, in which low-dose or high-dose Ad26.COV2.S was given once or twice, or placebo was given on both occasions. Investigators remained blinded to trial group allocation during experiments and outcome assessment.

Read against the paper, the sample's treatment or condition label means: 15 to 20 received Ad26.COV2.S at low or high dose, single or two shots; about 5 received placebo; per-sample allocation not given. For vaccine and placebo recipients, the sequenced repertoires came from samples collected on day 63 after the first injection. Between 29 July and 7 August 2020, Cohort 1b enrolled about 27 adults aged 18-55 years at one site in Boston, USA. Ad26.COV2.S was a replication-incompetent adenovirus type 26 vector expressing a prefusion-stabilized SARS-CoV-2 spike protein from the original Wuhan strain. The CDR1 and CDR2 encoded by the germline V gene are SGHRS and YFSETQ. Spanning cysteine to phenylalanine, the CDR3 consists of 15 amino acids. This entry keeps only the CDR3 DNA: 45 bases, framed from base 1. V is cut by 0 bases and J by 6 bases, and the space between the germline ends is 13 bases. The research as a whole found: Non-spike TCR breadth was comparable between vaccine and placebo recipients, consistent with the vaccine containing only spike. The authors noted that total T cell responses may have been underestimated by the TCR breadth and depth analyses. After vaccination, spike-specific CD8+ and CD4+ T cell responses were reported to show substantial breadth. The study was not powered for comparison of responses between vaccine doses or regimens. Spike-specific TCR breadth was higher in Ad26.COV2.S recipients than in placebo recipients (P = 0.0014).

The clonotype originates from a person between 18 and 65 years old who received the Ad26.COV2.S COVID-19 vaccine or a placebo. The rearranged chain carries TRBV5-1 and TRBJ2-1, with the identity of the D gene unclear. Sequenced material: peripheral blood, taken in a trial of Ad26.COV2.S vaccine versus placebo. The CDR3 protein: CASSLAGRAVNEQFF. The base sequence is TGCGCCAGCAGCTTGGCAGGAAGGGCAGTCAATGAGCAGTTCTTC.